This T cell receptor (beta chain) stems from a study of cytomegalovirus exposure and HLA in healthy donors. With 60 Vbeta and 13 Jbeta primers, the PCR was carried out. Here immunoSEQ multiplex PCR was the method, and the copy in TCRdb shows in-frame clones only, minus some. The table has about 170,000 clones, approximately 85% seen once; the top ten hold over 2%. Study-level results: In a later analysis, a genetic analysis reported fewer productive-TCR N-insertions in an Asian-associated ancestry cluster than the cohort average.

This clone was detected only a few times. Its target is unknown. The CDR3 extends over 14 amino acids. V was cut by 4 bases and J by 5 bases, with 15 bases left in between. Germline V CDR1 and CDR2: MNHNS, SASEGT. The material sequenced was PBMCs. The clonotype was recovered from a man aged 25-45 years in good health and CMV-seropositive. This chain links TRBV6-1 with TRBJ2-7; D may be TRBD1 (6 bases). This chain's CDR3 is CASSADRSRDEQYF. The CDR3 DNA reads as TGTGCCAGCAGTGCGGACAGATCTCGGGACGAGCAGTACTTC.